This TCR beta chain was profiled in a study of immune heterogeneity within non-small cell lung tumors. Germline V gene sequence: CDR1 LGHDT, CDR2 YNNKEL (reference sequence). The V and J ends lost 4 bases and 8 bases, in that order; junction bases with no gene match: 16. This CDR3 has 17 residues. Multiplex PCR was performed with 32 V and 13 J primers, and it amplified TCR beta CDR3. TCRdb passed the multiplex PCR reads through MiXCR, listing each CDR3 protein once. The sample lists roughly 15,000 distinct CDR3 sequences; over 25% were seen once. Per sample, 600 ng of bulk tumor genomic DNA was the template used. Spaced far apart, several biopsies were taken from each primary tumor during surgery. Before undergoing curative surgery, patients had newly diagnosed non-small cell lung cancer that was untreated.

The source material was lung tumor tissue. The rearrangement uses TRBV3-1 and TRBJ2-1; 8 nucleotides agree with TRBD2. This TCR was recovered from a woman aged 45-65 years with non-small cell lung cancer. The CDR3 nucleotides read TGTGCCAGCAGCCCCATCTGGGGGAGCGGGAGAATGGATGAGCAGTTCTTC. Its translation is CASSPIWGSGRMDEQFF.